The 10 T cell receptor beta chains reported below all come from one sample, sequenced in a study of graft-versus-host responses after intestinal transplantation. The protocol was immunoSEQ multiplex PCR, while the TCRdb copy is restricted to in-frame clones and leaves out a portion. This sample yields around 100,000 clones, of which approximately 94% are seen a single time; 0.2% to 0.25% belongs to the top ten. The antigens for these receptors are not known. The source material was unstimulated CD4+ T cells sorted from spleen or lymph node cells, sampled before transplant. Receptor source: a human donor who was the organ donor for an intestinal transplant.

This clone was seen only once. V usage is TRBV7-2 and J usage is TRBJ1-1; TRBD1 matches at 7 bases. J lost 0 bases, V lost 1 base, and 8 bases had no gene match. The CDR3 totals 17 residues. Germline CDR1 is SGHTA and CDR2 is FQGNSA. CDR3 nucleotides: TGTGCCAGCAGCTTAGAACCGGCAGGGGGGGTGAACACTGAAGCTTTCTTT. Its protein is CASSLEPAGGVNTEAFF.

The V gene is TRBV7-9, the J gene TRBJ2-2; tentatively, D is TRBD1 or TRBD2 (5 bases each). Germline V gene sequence: CDR1 SEHNR, CDR2 FQNEAQ (reference sequence). The V end lost 6 bases, the J end lost 5 bases, and 19 bases lay between the germline ends. The CDR3 runs to 16 residues. The CDR3 region has the DNA TGTGCCAGCAGTAAGACCGGGACCAAAAGAACCGGGGAGCTGTTTTTT. Amino acid sequence: CASSKTGTKRTGELFF.

The chain combines TRBV30 with TRBJ1-4; 11 bases fit TRBD1. V shed 1 base, J shed 7 bases, and the junction held 2 bases outside the gene matches. Germline loops: CDR1 GTSNPN, CDR2 SVGIG (reference sequence). This CDR3 contains 14 residues. CDR3 DNA: TGTGCCTGGAGTGGGACAGGGGGCGCTGAAAAACTGTTTTTT. Protein product: CAWSGTGGAEKLFF.

The V gene is TRBV19, the J gene TRBJ1-5; the D gene is possibly TRBD1 (5 bases). Germline CDR1 and CDR2: LNHDA and SQIVND (reference sequence). Trimming cost V 5 bases and J 7 bases, with 15 bases left between them. The CDR3 covers 14 residues. The CDR3 nucleotides read TGTGCCAGTAGTCTGCGACAGTTGGGCCAGCCCCAGCATTTT. Translated: CASSLRQLGQPQHF.

This clone was observed once. The chain has TRBV28 and TRBJ1-2; D remains ambiguous. The germline V gene has CDR1 MDHEN and CDR2 SYDVKM. The CDR3 sequence is 13 residues long. V was clipped by 0 bases and J by 2 bases, with 4 bases between them. This chain's CDR3 is CASSLWDNYGYTF. For the CDR3, the DNA is TGTGCCAGCAGTTTATGGGACAACTATGGCTACACCTTC.

The V and J genes are TRBV29-1 and TRBJ2-3; 7 bases agree with TRBD1. This CDR3 contains 16 residues. The junction had 15 bases not matched to a gene; V was cut back by 4 bases and J by 5 bases. Germline CDR1 SQVTM, CDR2 ANQGSEA. CDR3 nucleotide sequence: TGCAGCGTTGTAACGCGGCAGACGACAGGGTTAGATACGCAGTATTTT. Translation: CSVVTRQTTGLDTQYF.

The chain recombines TRBV28 with TRBJ2-2; D may match TRBD1 or TRBD2 (5 bases each). CDR1 is MDHEN and CDR2 is SYDVKM in the germline V gene. Between the trimmed V and J ends, which lost 3 bases and 6 bases, there was a span of 11 bases. CDR3 length: 14 amino acids. CDR3 protein: CASSLSGTAGELFF. The CDR3 DNA follows: TGTGCCAGCAGTTTGTCGGGGACGGCCGGGGAGCTGTTTTTT.

This clone occurred a few times. J is TRBJ2-7 and V is TRBV5-6; 7 bases line up with TRBD2. Germline V gene sequence: CDR1 SGHDT, CDR2 YYEEEE. The V gene end was trimmed by 1 base and the J gene end by 5 bases; junction bases not matched to a gene: 3. This CDR3 has 13 residues. The CDR3: CASSLRLANEQYF. In DNA form, the CDR3 reads TGTGCCAGCAGCTTGAGACTAGCTAACGAGCAGTACTTC.

The genes are TRBV2 and TRBJ1-5; 7 bases are shared with TRBD1. This CDR3 is built from 13 residues. Germline V CDR1 and CDR2: SNHLY, FYNNEI. V trimming: 5 bases; J trimming: 2 bases; junction bases outside the gene matches: 0. This chain's CDR3 is CASSTGGNQPQHF. CDR3 nucleotides: TGTGCCAGCAGTACAGGGGGCAATCAGCCCCAGCATTTT. Drawing the rest from reference TRBV2 and TRBJ1-5, the complete variable domain is EPEVTQTPSHQVTQMGQEVILRCVPISNHLYFYWYRQILGQKVEFLVSFYNNEISEKSEIFDDQFSVERPDGSNFTLKIRSTKLEDSAMYFCASSTGGNQPQHFGDGTRLSIL.

This chain connects TRBV10-1 to TRBJ2-7; D gene ambiguous. The germline V gene has CDR1 WNHNN and CDR2 SYGVQD (reference sequence). This CDR3 comprises 11 residues. The CDR3 reads CVWTVTYEQYF. The CDR3 nucleotides are TGCGTCTGGACCGTTACCTACGAGCAGTACTTC.